Included here is one T cell receptor (beta chain) sequence, with context. This receptor's antigen is unknown. Per-base qualities were not stored, and no clone one base away is much larger. This entry is derived from a study of cytomegalovirus exposure and HLA in healthy donors (dated by TCRdb to about 2017). About the study as a whole: In an earlier analysis of fewer than 750 of the donors, around 300 Gb of sequence data and 90 million to 120 million unique TCR beta sequences from some 170 million T cells were reported. An early release covering just under 650 HLA-typed donors comprised about 320 gigabases of sequencing data and tens of millions of unique TCR sequences. Of the roughly 400 genotyped donors, around 81% fell in the genetic ancestry cluster associated with self-reported Caucasian donors. The study aimed to test whether cataloging public T cell receptors could reveal signatures of past pathogen exposure. The T cell repertoires of roughly 660 subjects were profiled by immunosequencing and related to cytomegalovirus serostatus. Besides the first cohort of hundreds of subjects, a separate validation cohort made up of roughly 120 different subjects was used. To predict cytomegalovirus infection status, the study brought together high-throughput TCR immunosequencing, statistical association of individual TCRs with disease status, and machine learning. A later analysis re-analyzed previously published TCR beta repertoires from approximately 700 donors and added high-resolution HLA genotyping to study TCR occurrence patterns. The later analysis used no new phenotypic data to find candidate immune exposures, relying instead on TCR beta sequences and their occurrence across donors. An earlier analysis of around 580 of the donors used high-throughput TCR beta sequencing to judge whether each TCR beta V gene segment behaved as functional or pseudogenic. Donor age, sex, ethnicity and CMV serostatus were collected together with the repertoire data. Genome-wide SNP genotypes for about 65% of the roughly 670 donors were used in a later genetic analysis, which treated that subset as a discovery cohort. All discovery cohort repertoires had been generated on a single sequencing platform. Both class I and class II loci were covered by HLA typing, at four-digit resolution. The number of typed donors differed by locus: about 620-640 for A, B, C, DRB1 and DQB1; approximately 520 for DQA1; around 610 for DPA1; and 450 to 480 for DPB1. About five DR-DQ haplotypes were handled as single units for association and clustering because linkage in the cohort was strong. On average, roughly 250,000 unique TCR beta nucleotide sequences were sequenced per donor among 300 to 500 genotyped donors of the cohort, with roughly 18% of those sequences being non-productive.

The library was generated by the immunoSEQ multiplex PCR assay. For the multiplex PCR, a mixture combining 60 forward primers for TCR Vbeta segments and 13 reverse primers for TCR Jbeta segments was used. Amplification of the CDR3 region of rearranged TCR beta genes was performed with a multiplex PCR assay on genomic DNA. Amplified TCR beta libraries were sequenced as 87-base-pair reads on the Illumina HiSeq System. The published analysis was carried out like this. Across the 700 or so repertoires, a later analysis counted roughly 77 million unique TCR beta chains, roughly 11 million of which were shared by at least two donors. A nearest-neighbor algorithm error-corrected the raw reads and collapsed the reads into unique sequences, merging closely related sequences to remove PCR and sequencing errors. Alignment of CDR3 sequences to IMGT reference sequences was used to assign V, D and J gene segments. For a sequence to be retained, at least a six-nucleotide match to both a V gene segment and a J gene segment was required. Rearrangements were called productive when the CDR3 lacked stop codons and stayed in frame with V and J; all others were non-productive. CDR3 was defined according to IMGT convention as the region running from the second conserved V-encoded cysteine to the conserved J-encoded phenylalanine. The earlier analysis of roughly 590 of the donors excluded any sequence lacking an unambiguous match to a single V gene segment. In an earlier analysis of more than 500 of the donors, a V segment was called functional when productive rearrangements were above 56.7%, and segregating when the standard deviation between donors exceeded 5%. A statistical classification framework was developed to diagnose cytomegalovirus status using the catalog of TCR beta chain sequences. In a later analysis, V and J genes were assigned by comparing TCR nucleotide sequences against IMGT/GENE-DB human TR gene sequences. The TCRdist pipeline was used in a later analysis to assign CDR3 sequences and most-parsimonious VDJ recombination scenarios. In a later analysis, each TCR beta chain was defined by its CDR3 amino acid sequence together with its V-gene family, and reads lacking a unique V-gene family were excluded. A later analysis removed 600 or so highly shared, low-generation-probability nucleotide sequences to deal with suspected cross-contamination and a sequencing artifact. For each public chain, a later analysis derived a clonal expansion index from normalized ranks of inferred template counts within each repertoire. In a later analysis, generation probabilities were computed using a VDJ recombination model fitted to out-of-frame rearrangements, and the results were checked against IGoR. In a later analysis, hypergeometric tests were used to score TCR-TCR, TCR-HLA and TCR-CMV co-occurrence, with a repertoire-size bias correction applied to TCR pairs. In a later analysis, false discovery rates were estimated by permuting HLA or CMV assignments 20 times. In a later analysis, co-occurring TCRs were grouped using DBSCAN, and TCRdist sequence similarity was added for clustering within HLA-allele-positive subsets. Repertoires with fewer than 30,000 or more than 120,000 public chains were left out of co-occurrence clustering, as were five repertoires with anomalous nucleotide sharing. TCRdb retrieved this table from immuneACCESS and kept in-frame rearrangements only. Not all clones are present; in checked studies, unresolved V genes account for under half, and no reason is known for the remainder. D and trimming come from the DNA, and the V and J calls and clone size come from that table. The sample includes about 210,000 clones, with 60% to 80% observed a single time. 1.5% to 2% of the sample rests with the top ten.

The cohort was made up of several hundred healthy bone marrow donors. At the time of sampling, every cohort member was nominally healthy, though immune exposures that went unrecorded were likely present. The donor was CMV seronegative and was included in the group of over 300 seronegative cohort members. A peripheral blood sample was provided by each donor, and peripheral blood mononuclear cells were used for TCR beta sequencing. The Qiagen DNeasy Blood Extraction Kit was used to extract genomic DNA from the blood cell samples. Overall results and qualifications from the work: In a later analysis, HLA-associated TCR beta chains were found to be more clonally expanded and to have lower generation probabilities than equally common non-associated chains. A cluster of highly shared sequence variants was judged likely to represent a technical artifact of the sequencing pipeline. A further reported finding was that TCR beta sequences accurately predicted the HLA-A and HLA-B alleles for most subjects in the first cohort. According to a later analysis, TCR association rates differed among HLA loci, with DRB1 alleles showing the most associated TCRs and HLA-C alleles showing the fewest. In this cohort, only TCR beta chains were sequenced, and detectable features were limited by the absence of alpha or paired-chain data. In an earlier analysis of approximately 590 of the donors, most TCR beta V segments appeared in productive rearrangements about 90% or about 30% of the time, broadly matching IMGT annotations. Because counts were too low, about 18 rarely observed V segments, including chromosome 9 orphons, were left out of the earlier analysis of 587 of the donors. Because HLA typing was unavailable for some donors at each locus, only the typed subset was used in association tests. It was suggested by the authors that the approach could potentially be generalized to other disease states and immunological phenotypes. For the cohort, immune exposure information was limited to CMV serostatus. Across donors, most TCR sequences were observed very rarely, whereas some public TCRs were present in many individuals. Assigning TCR associations to individual alleles was difficult when HLA alleles, especially DR and DQ, strongly co-occurred. Correlated functional status among segregating V segments might reflect linkage disequilibrium, but an unknown experimental factor could not be ruled out. An association between a missense DCLRE1C variant and V-gene and J-gene trimming of TCR beta chains was found in a later genetic analysis and replicated in an independent cohort. In the study, 150 to 200 TCR beta chains were listed as associated with cytomegalovirus. According to a later genetic analysis, donors in an Asian-associated ancestry cluster had fewer N-insertions in productive TCRs than the approximately 690-donor mean. Most CMV-associated TCR beta chains appeared to be HLA-restricted in a later analysis, and the HLA associations seemed to be driven largely by CMV exposure. In both the original and validation cohorts, the classifier was reported to diagnose cytomegalovirus status with high specificity and sensitivity. In a later analysis, about 16,000 TCR beta sequences were associated with specific HLA alleles at a false discovery rate of 0.05. A few of the identified cytomegalovirus-associated TCR beta chains were confirmed in vitro to be specific for cytomegalovirus antigens. Roughly uniform sequencing depth across donors was assumed in presence/absence analyses, although this assumption may not hold. Several of the top co-occurrence clusters appeared to be linked to parvovirus B19, influenza, CMV and Epstein-Barr virus, according to a later analysis.

The TCR originated in a male donor in good health and CMV-seronegative. Sequenced input: PBMCs.

The CDR3 loop reads CASSLTRQGNTIYF. At the DNA level, the sequence is TGTGCCAGCAGCTTAACTCGACAGGGAAACACCATATATTTT. Recombination connected TRBV11-2 to TRBJ1-3, and the D gene may be TRBD1, 5 bases matching. The CDR3 contains 14 residues, cysteine and phenylalanine counted. The read is trimmed to its CDR3 DNA, 42 bases read in frame from base 1. V and J are truncated by 2 bases and 4 bases respectively, leaving an intervening sequence of 9 bases. As encoded in the germline V gene, CDR1 is SGHAT while CDR2 is FQNNGV.